This T cell receptor (beta chain) is drawn from a study of cytomegalovirus exposure and HLA in healthy donors. Both 60 Vbeta primers and 13 Jbeta primers went into the PCR. Only in-frame clones appear in the TCRdb table, and some are missing; sequencing was by immunoSEQ multiplex PCR. This sample has about 170,000 clones; about three quarters occur once, and the top ten carry about 0.8%. The CDR3 is 15 residues long. Deletions cut 3 bases from V and 4 bases from J, with 12 bases between. CDR1 is SEHNR and CDR2 is FQNEAQ in the germline V gene (reference sequence). The sequenced material came from PBMCs. The chain combines TRBV7-9 with TRBJ2-2; D is perhaps TRBD1 (6 bases). This clonotype was sampled from a female donor in good health and CMV-seronegative. The CDR3 is CASSFRDTITGELFF. The CDR3 nucleotides read TGTGCCAGCAGCTTTAGGGACACCATCACCGGGGAGCTGTTTTTT.